Listed here are 15 T cell receptor beta chains from one sample, sequenced in a study of glioma-infiltrating T cells. The iRepertoire nested amplicon-rescue multiplex PCR amplified TCR alpha and beta CDR3s from RNA. TCRdb fed the multiplex PCR reads into MiXCR, producing one record per CDR3 protein. The sample has about 180,000 distinct CDR3 sequences; roughly 45% are singletons. The sequencing input was glioma tissue, nonneoplastic brain tissue, or PBMCs (not recorded which). These TCRs come from a human donor with low-grade glioma or glioblastoma, undergoing nonglioma brain surgery, or in good health (not recorded which).

There are a few counts of this clonotype. At one end, the junction sequence differs from germline, possibly due to a read error. The J gene is TRBJ2-1, the V gene TRBV28; possible D gene TRBD2, 5 bases. Germline loops: CDR1 MDHEN, CDR2 SYDVKM. The CDR3 spans 13 residues. CDR3 amino acids: CASNSRDYSEQFF. As DNA, the CDR3 is TGTGCCAGCAACTCCAGAGACTACAGTGAGCAGTTCTTC.

This clonotype was recorded at least ten times. CDR3 residues: CASSLGGTRIETQYF. CDR3 DNA: TGTGCCAGCAGCTTAGGGGGGACGAGGATCGAGACCCAGTACTTC. The rearrangement links TRBV7-9 to TRBJ2-5; D possibly uses TRBD1 or TRBD2 (5 bases each). The CDR3 consists of 15 residues. Trimming took 1 base from V and 5 from J, leaving 14 bases between them. Germline CDR1 SEHNR, CDR2 FQNEAQ (reference sequence).

The V call is TRBV11-1, the J call TRBJ2-1; 9 bases fit TRBD2. The CDR3 runs to 18 residues. Per the germline V gene, CDR1 is SGHAT and CDR2 is FQDESV (reference sequence). The junction had 13 bases not matched to a gene; V was cut back by 4 bases and J by 3 bases. As DNA, the CDR3 is TGTGCCAGCAGCTCGCCCGGCATTAGCGGGAGAATCTACAATGAGCAGTTCTTC. Residues: CASSSPGISGRIYNEQFF.

The chain has TRBV5-4 and TRBJ2-2; 14 bases agree with TRBD2. This CDR3 spans 17 amino acids. The ends lost 3 bases at V and 7 bases at J; junction bases unmatched: 8. Per the germline V gene, CDR1 is SGHNT and CDR2 is YYREEE (reference sequence). The DNA for the CDR3 is TGTGCCAGCAGCTCGGGGACTAGCGGGAGAAGTGACGGGGAGCTGTTTTTT. Residues: CASSSGTSGRSDGELFF.

As concerns this clonotype: A much larger clone lies a single base off, so this may be a read error. Here the CDR3 omits its conserved ending phenylalanine or tryptophan, so a read error is the likely source. V usage is TRBV15 and J usage is TRBJ2-7; 7 nucleotides align to TRBD2. V lost 0 bases and J lost 5; bases outside the gene matches: 7. The CDR3 contains 15 residues. Germline CDR1 reads LNHNV; CDR2 reads YYDKDF (reference sequence). CDR3 amino acids: CATSRDWAGADEQYL. The CDR3 DNA sequence: TGTGCCACCAGCAGAGACTGGGCGGGAGCGGACGAGCAGTACCTC.

This sequence joins TRBV14 and TRBJ1-2; no reliable D call. V gave up 0 bases and J gave up 6 bases, with 11 bases separating them. Germline CDR1 is SGHDN and CDR2 is FVKESK. The CDR3 length is 14 residues. The CDR3 loop reads CASSQESWLDGYTF. The DNA of the CDR3 is TGTGCCAGCAGCCAAGAATCGTGGTTGGATGGCTACACCTTC.

This chain joins TRBV2 and TRBJ2-3; D remains unclear. The germline V and J ends were trimmed by 8 bases and 2 bases, with 32 bases remaining between them. Germline CDR1 and CDR2: SNHLY and FYNNEI. This CDR3 is built from 20 residues. The chain's CDR3 is CASGEILIVPRHRNTDTQYF. The CDR3 DNA is TGTGCCAGCGGCGAAATACTAATTGTACCCCGACACAGAAACACAGATACGCAGTATTTT.

The chain employs TRBV7-9 and TRBJ2-3; the D is unclear. V was cut by 2 bases and J by 0 bases, with 15 bases left in between. This CDR3 spans 17 amino acids. The germline gives CDR1 SEHNR, CDR2 FQNEAQ (reference sequence). In nucleotides, the CDR3 is TGTGCCAGCAGCTTACAAGAGCGATCTCGGAGCACAGATACGCAGTATTTT. It specifies CASSLQERSRSTDTQYF.

This clonotype came up many times. The chain carries TRBV3-1 and TRBJ2-1; weak D call: TRBD2 (6 bases). CDR3 length: 14 residues. CDR1 LGHDT and CDR2 YNNKEL come from the germline V gene (reference sequence). The V end lost 8 bases, the J end lost 1 base, and 12 bases lay between the germline ends. In DNA, the CDR3 is TGTGCCAGCGGAGAACTAGCTTCCTACAATGAGCAGTTCTTC. Translated: CASGELASYNEQFF.

About this clonotype: One end of the junction varies from germline; a read error may be responsible. The rearrangement links TRBV3-1 to TRBJ2-7, with 7 positions matching TRBD2. CDR3 length: 13 residues. From germline, CDR1 is LGHDT and CDR2 YNNKEL (reference sequence). The CDR3 nucleotides read TGTGCCAGCAGCCAGAGCGGGAACTACGAGCACTACTTC. Protein sequence: CASSQSGNYEHYF.

This rearrangement joins TRBV5-4 to TRBJ2-7; perhaps TRBD2 as D (6 bases). Looked up from germline, CDR1 is SGHNT and CDR2 is YYREEE (reference sequence). The CDR3 has 14 residues. V lost 4 bases to trimming and J lost 3 bases, with 14 bases between them. The CDR3 protein is CASSAASVSYEQYF. DNA of the CDR3: TGTGCCAGCAGCGCCGCTAGCGTGAGCTACGAGCAGTACTTC.

In the case of this clonotype: At one of its ends the junction is not consistent with the germline gene, which may arise from a read error. The chain joins TRBV6-1 to TRBJ1-6; D remains unclear. The germline V gene encodes CDR1 MNHNS and CDR2 SASEGT. CDR3 size: 16 residues. CDR3 loop: CAISDKRQLLNSPLHF. The CDR3 DNA sequence: TGTGCCATCAGTGATAAGAGGCAGCTTCTTAATTCACCCCTCCACTTT.

V gene TRBV29-1 combines with J gene TRBJ2-7, with TRBD2 matching 12 bases. This CDR3 is 13 amino acids long. The trim removed 5 bases at V and 2 bases at J, leaving 1 base unmatched. In germline, CDR1 is SQVTM, CDR2 ANQGSEA. CDR3 amino acids: CSVRTSGAYEQYF. The CDR3 DNA sequence: TGCAGCGTTCGGACTAGCGGGGCCTACGAGCAGTACTTC.

On this clonotype: This may arise from a read error, as a much more abundant clone is one base away. The chain carries TRBV28 and TRBJ2-1; D may be TRBD2 (5 bases). In germline, CDR1 is MDHEN, CDR2 SYDVKM. The CDR3 contains 15 residues. The CDR3 protein is CASSSPSGIGNEHFF. The CDR3 DNA follows: TGTGCCAGCAGTTCCCCCTCCGGGATAGGCAATGAGCATTTCTTC.

Remarks on this clonotype: A much larger clone differs by one base, so this may be a read error. The chain recombines TRBV7-2 with TRBJ2-5; 11 nucleotides align to TRBD2. Trimming removed 8 bases from V and 3 bases from J; junction bases left unmatched: 2. This CDR3 is 13 amino acids long. Germline CDR1 SGHTA, CDR2 FQGNSA. The CDR3 protein is CASPTSGEETQYF. The CDR3 bases are TGTGCCAGCCCGACTAGCGGGGAAGAGACCCAGTACTTC.